The source of this TCR beta chain is a study of breast tumors, draining lymph nodes, adjacent tissues. Notes on the study in general: Tumors had less TCR diversity than lymph nodes, more than nontumor tissue. The data were judged consistent with most tumor T cells coming from lymph node and expanding in tumor. Compared with basal-like, luminal-like tumors shared significantly more repertoire with nontumor tissue.

J lost 13 bases, V lost 5 bases, and 17 bases had no gene match. CDR3 size: 16 residues. Germline V CDR1 and CDR2: WSHSY, SAAADI. TCRdb redid the calling of the multiplex PCR reads with MiXCR, one entry per CDR3 protein. The repertoire consists of 290,000 or so distinct CDR3 sequences, with 30% occurring once and the leading ten covering over 0.95%. Remarks on this clonotype: Its specificity is unknown.

Axillary draining lymph nodes of breast cancer patients supplied the node samples. Sequences were obtained from axillary lymph node tissue. The TCR originated in a female donor with breast cancer. Some clones in this sample may be carry-over from other donors' samples. This chain connects TRBV10-2 to TRBJ1-6; 7 positions match TRBD1. The chain's CDR3 is CASSYRLRGLESPLHF. The CDR3 region has the DNA TGCGCCAGCAGTTACCGTTTGAGGGGGCTGGAATCGCCCCTCCACTTT.